The 9 T cell receptor beta chains below come from one sample, sequenced in a study of blood T cells in healthy people across ages. Next came a second PCR, run for about 7 to 12 cycles, which used a sample-barcoded 5' primer along with a J-beta primer mix. TCRdb re-derived calls from the 5' RACE reads in MiXCR, one entry per CDR3 protein. The sample lists 800,000 or so distinct CDR3 sequences; more than 20% were seen once. The sample was also linked to a second study, of T cells of mothers and their children.

Material for sequencing was blood. Receptors were obtained from a boy aged 5-17 years in good health.

This clonotype was recorded a few times. As DNA, the CDR3 is TGTGCCAGCAGGGAGATGACTACTAATGAAAAACTGTTTTTT. Its protein is CASREMTTNEKLFF. The chain uses TRBV28 and TRBJ1-4; no clear D gene. Per the germline V gene, CDR1 is MDHEN and CDR2 is SYDVKM. This CDR3 is built from 14 residues. V was trimmed by 6 bases and J by 2 bases, leaving 10 bases between them.

V usage is TRBV7-9 and J usage is TRBJ2-7; D gene uncertain. V was pared by 3 bases and J by 6 bases, with 9 bases between. CDR3 length equals 12 residues. The V gene's germline CDR1 is SEHNR and CDR2 FQNEAQ (reference sequence). The CDR3 spells CASSFRASEQYF. CDR3 bases: TGTGCCAGCAGCTTTCGAGCTTCCGAGCAGTACTTC. The complete variable domain, with remaining parts taken from reference TRBV7-9 and TRBJ2-7, reads DTGVSQNPRHKITKRGQNVTFRCDPISEHNRLYWYRQTLGQGPEFLTYFQNEAQLEKSRLLSDRFSAERPKGSFSTLEIQRTEQGDSAMYLCASSFRASEQYFGPGTRLTVT.

J is TRBJ1-1 and V is TRBV12-5; TRBD1 matches 8 bases. This CDR3 has 18 amino acids. V gave up 1 base and J gave up 4 bases; unmatched junction bases: 14. In germline, CDR1 is LGHNT, CDR2 FRNRAP. The CDR3 DNA follows: TGTGCTAGTGGTTTGGGCCGACAGGGGACTGGTGATCTCACTGAAGCTTTCTTT. It yields the protein CASGLGRQGTGDLTEAFF.

Concerning this clonotype: The germline gene is not matched at one end of the junction; a read error may be the cause. This sequence joins TRBV6-2 or TRBV6-3 and TRBJ1-2; D is perhaps TRBD1 (5 bases). The CDR3 spans 18 residues. CDR1 is MNHEY, CDR2 SVGEGT, per germline. CDR3 nucleotide sequence: TGTGCCAGCAGTCACTCCCCGGGACGGCTACTAACTAACTATGGCTACACCTTC. Translation: CASSHSPGRLLTNYGYTF.

This clonotype was counted many times. The chain links TRBV6-2 or TRBV6-3 to TRBJ1-5; a weak D match, TRBD1 (5 bases). Trimming left V 7 bases short and J 5 bases short, with 15 bases between. The CDR3 is made up of 14 amino acids. Germline assignment: CDR1 MNHEY and CDR2 SVGEGT. The CDR3 DNA reads TGTGCCAGCACCGACCGGGACCTGGATCAGCCCCAGCATTTT. Translated: CASTDRDLDQPQHF.

The rearrangement joins TRBV29-1 to TRBJ2-5, with D perhaps matching TRBD2 (6 bases). Gene TRBJ2-1 matches the end of the DNA better, so the J call may be wrong. The CDR3 totals 13 residues. From germline, CDR1 is SQVTM and CDR2 ANQGSEA. The CDR3 spells CSVDSLGGNEQFF. DNA for the CDR3: TGCAGCGTTGATAGTCTAGGAGGGAATGAGCAGTTCTTC.

This rearrangement joins TRBV28 to TRBJ2-1, with TRBD2 identical over 9 bases. Trimming took 7 bases from V and 6 from J; bases not matched to a gene: 4. CDR3 length equals 13 residues. CDR1 is MDHEN and CDR2 is SYDVKM in the germline V gene. This CDR3 is CASTGTSTNEQFF. CDR3 sequence (DNA): TGTGCCAGCACCGGGACTAGCACCAATGAGCAGTTCTTC. Based on the CDR3 plus reference TRBV28 and TRBJ2-1, the full variable domain is DVKVTQSSRYLVKRTGEKVFLECVQDMDHENMFWYRQDPGLGLRLIYFSYDVKMKEKGDIPEGYSVSREKKERFSLILESASTNQTSMYLCASTGTSTNEQFFGPGTRLTVL.

V is TRBV6-6 and J is TRBJ2-3; D unresolved. The CDR3 is made up of 13 amino acids. The V gene's germline CDR1 is MNHNY and CDR2 SVGAGI (reference sequence). V was shortened by 3 bases and J by 4 bases, with 8 bases between the two germline ends. CDR3 nucleotide sequence: TGTGCCAGCAGTTATAGAGAGGCAGATACGCAGTATTTT. This encodes CASSYREADTQYF.

The V gene is TRBV6-1, the J gene TRBJ2-4; TRBD2 is a possible D gene (5 bases). CDR3 length equals 16 residues. Looked up from germline, CDR1 is MNHNS and CDR2 is SASEGT. The ends were cut back, 10 bases at V and 2 bases at J, with 21 bases in the middle. CDR3 sequence reads: CAIGLWNGVTKNIQYF. The DNA for the CDR3 is TGTGCCATAGGGCTCTGGAACGGGGTAACCAAAAACATTCAGTACTTC.